This TCR beta chain was retrieved from a study of cytomegalovirus exposure and HLA in healthy donors. Whole-study results and caveats: Near-uniform donor sequencing depth was presumed by presence/absence analyses.

The PCR employed 60 Vbeta primers together with 13 Jbeta primers. Here immunoSEQ multiplex PCR was the method, and the copy in TCRdb shows in-frame clones only, minus some. The sample has approximately 190,000 clones; about 13% are singletons. With regard to this clone: As yet, its antigen is unknown.

CDR1 SGHVS and CDR2 FQNEAQ come from the germline V gene. The germline V and J ends were trimmed by 1 base and 3 bases, with 9 bases remaining between them. This CDR3 has 14 amino acids. The rearrangement uses TRBV7-8 and TRBJ1-2; tentatively, D is TRBD1 (6 bases). The source is a man aged 45 to 65 in good health and CMV-seropositive. Source material: PBMCs. CDR3 in DNA: TGTGCCAGCAGCTTAGGGGACAAGGACTATGGCTACACCTTC. Its translation is CASSLGDKDYGYTF. Based on the CDR3 plus reference TRBV7-8 and TRBJ1-2, the full variable domain is GAGVSQSPRYKVAKRGQDVALRCDPISGHVSLFWYQQALGQGPEFLTYFQNEAQLDKSGLPSDRFFAERPEGSVSTLKIQRTQQEDSAVYLCASSLGDKDYGYTFGSGTRLTVV.